Reported below is one T cell receptor beta chain. Its antigen is currently not known. Base-call qualities are not available, and no considerably larger clone is one nucleotide away. Other nucleotide sequences from this sample produce the same CDR3. This entry belongs to a study of blood T cell repertoires in COVID-19 (dated by TCRdb to 2018 to 2021). Context from the whole study: The collaborator samples originated in the United States, Italy and Spain and spanned the acute and convalescent phases of COVID-19. The material from the prospective study consisted of cDNA or gDNA derived from T cells, B-cell-depleted T cells, or PBMCs. HLA class I and class II types, where available, came from metadata supplied by the sample provider rather than from assay-based typing. The dataset comprised deeply sampled blood TCRbeta repertoires from subjects exposed to, actively infected with, or recovered from COVID-19. Samples were obtained from the ongoing ImmuneRACE study (first 160 participants) and from over a thousand subjects provided by 6 global collaborators. The repertoires were made available in a free public database intended to serve as a resource for research on the immune response to SARS-CoV-2. A de-identified subject ID, COVID-19 status, age in years and sex were almost always included in the sample metadata. Broad study findings and their caveats: The quantity of clinical and demographic metadata differed by source and by participant and was supplied without curation.

Another Seattle source contributed samples from volunteer blood donors who had recovered from COVID-19. Each collaborating institution followed its own protocols to collect whole blood in K2EDTA tubes. For TCRbeta analysis, collaborators shipped samples as frozen whole blood, isolated PBMCs, or DNA extracted from either of those sample types. TCRbeta CDR3 regions were amplified from genomic DNA by means of the immunoSEQ Assay, a bias-controlled multiplex PCR. The paper's data handling went like this. Within the assay, amplification of reference gene primers was used to estimate how many nucleated cells each sample contained. To quantify the absolute abundance of each unique TCRbeta CDR3 rearrangement, sequence reads were collapsed and filtered. For each sample, productive Simpson clonality was calculated as the square root of Simpson's diversity index across productive rearrangements. What TCRdb holds here is the immuneACCESS table cut down to in-frame rearrangements. Part of the clones is not present; checked against another copy, under half of the missing clones reflect an unresolved V gene, and the others are unexplained. D and trimming come from the DNA, and the V and J calls and clone size come from that table. The sample has approximately 260,000 clones on record, approximately 90% of them singletons. The ten top clones hold around 7.8% of the sample.

The sequence was collected from a man aged 55 to 70 who had recovered from COVID-19. The sequenced material came from peripheral blood.

In nucleotide form, the sequence is TGCGCCAGCAGCTTGTCAGTCTCTGGAAACACCATATATTTT. Translated, this gives CASSLSVSGNTIYF. The rearranged chain carries TRBV5-1 and TRBJ1-3; the D gene remains uncertain. CDR1 SGHRS and CDR2 YFSETQ were looked up in the germline V gene. Trimming at the junction amounts to 1 base on V and 0 bases on J, and the germline ends lie 5 bases apart. From the cysteine through the phenylalanine, the CDR3 covers 14 amino acids. Just the 42-base CDR3 DNA is kept, in frame starting at base 1.